The 19 T cell receptor beta chains reported below all come from one sample, sequenced in a study of blood T cell repertoires in COVID-19. Using immunoSEQ multiplex PCR, the repertoire was profiled, and TCRdb retains in-frame clones only, with some absent. The sample has about 220,000 clones; 85% to 90% are singletons. The specimen sequenced was PBMCs or T cells enriched from blood (not recorded which). The receptors stem from a woman aged 18 to 35 in a cohort exposed to, infected with or recovered from COVID-19 (not recorded which).

This clone was observed a few times. The chain links TRBV9 to TRBJ2-3; D is perhaps TRBD1 (6 bases). The V gene lost 0 bases and the J gene lost 0 bases, with 14 bases spanning the gap. CDR1 and CDR2 (germline): SGDLS, YYNGEE. This CDR3 region has 17 residues. The CDR3 spells CASSVGLRGLSTDTQYF. The CDR3 nucleotides are TGTGCCAGCAGCGTAGGTCTGAGGGGGTTAAGCACAGATACGCAGTATTTT. The full variable domain, in which reference TRBV9 and TRBJ2-3 provide the parts outside the CDR3, is DSGVTQTPKHLITATGQRVTLRCSPRSGDLSVYWYQQSLDQGLQFLIQYYNGEERAKGNILERFSAQQFPDLHSELNLSSLELGDSALYFCASSVGLRGLSTDTQYFGPGTRLTVL.

V usage is TRBV27 and J usage is TRBJ2-7; D is perhaps TRBD1 (6 bases). Trimming left V 5 bases short and J 3 bases short, with 14 bases between. The CDR3 spans 14 residues. Germline V gene lookup returns CDR1 MNHEY and CDR2 SMNVEV (reference sequence). This CDR3 reads CASSPTGHNYEQYF. The CDR3 DNA reads as TGTGCCAGCAGTCCGACGGGACACAACTACGAGCAGTACTTC.

The J gene is TRBJ2-1, the V gene TRBV19, with D possibly TRBD1 on 6 matching bases. Germline V gives CDR1 LNHDA, CDR2 SQIVND (reference sequence). The CDR3 is made up of 16 amino acids. V lost 6 bases and J 9 bases, leaving 24 bases between the germline ends. The CDR3 DNA reads as TGTGCCAGTAGCCTTCCCCTTTTACAGGGTTCGGGTGAGCAGTTCTTC. Residues: CASSLPLLQGSGEQFF. The whole variable domain, remainder taken from reference TRBV19 and TRBJ2-1, is DGGITQSPKYLFRKEGQNVTLSCEQNLNHDAMYWYRQDPGQGLRLIYYSQIVNDFQKGDIAEGYSVSREKKESFPLTVTSAQKNPTAFYLCASSLPLLQGSGEQFFGPGTRLTVL.

V usage is TRBV27 and J usage is TRBJ1-5, with a tentative D call TRBD1 (6 bases). Trimming removed 4 bases from V and 4 bases from J, with 8 bases in between. The germline CDR1 and CDR2 sequences are MNHEY and SMNVEV (reference sequence). The CDR3 totals 13 residues. The CDR3 DNA follows: TGTGCCAGCAGTTCTGACAGGAATCAGCCCCAGCATTTT. It is translated as CASSSDRNQPQHF.

This clone was seen more than once but under ten times. J is TRBJ2-1 and V is TRBV11-3, with TRBD2 matching 8 bases. With V trimmed by 5 bases and J by 9 bases, 9 bases remained unmatched. Germline loops: CDR1 SGHNT, CDR2 YENEEA. This CDR3 region has 14 residues. CDR3 nucleotides: TGTGCCAGCAGCCCCGGGACTAGTAGACTTGAGCAGTTCTTC. Translation gives CASSPGTSRLEQFF. Supplemented by reference TRBV11-3 and TRBJ2-1, the full variable domain reads EAGVVQSPRYKIIEKKQPVAFWCNPISGHNTLYWYLQNLGQGPELLIRYENEEAVDDSQLPKDRFSAERLKGVDSTLKIQPAELGDSAVYLCASSPGTSRLEQFFGPGTRLTVL.

V gene TRBV11-3 combines with J gene TRBJ2-7, with 10 bases matching TRBD1. The germline CDR1 and CDR2 sequences are SGHNT and YENEEA. Losses at the gene ends were 5 bases for V and 3 bases for J; bases not matched to a gene: 13. This CDR3 has 17 residues. CDR3 coding DNA: TGTGCCAGCAGCGGGGACAGGGGAAGGTCGGCCGACTACGAGCAGTACTTC. Translated, it gives CASSGDRGRSADYEQYF.

The V call is TRBV7-9, the J call TRBJ2-1; D is unresolved. The CDR3 covers 15 residues. The V end was cut by 10 bases, the J end by 4 bases, with 20 bases between. CDR1 SEHNR and CDR2 FQNEAQ come from the germline V gene (reference sequence). The CDR3 DNA is TGTGCCAATTCGCCGGTGCCAATTACTTACAATGAGCAGTTCTTC. It translates to CANSPVPITYNEQFF.

This rearrangement joins TRBV2 to TRBJ2-1; 10 bases agree with TRBD2. V was clipped by 2 bases and J by 4 bases; unmatched bases: 14. Per the germline V gene, CDR1 is SNHLY and CDR2 is FYNNEI. This CDR3 is 19 amino acids long. CDR3 sequence: CASSESSVAGGYNYNEQFF. DNA for the CDR3: TGTGCCAGCAGTGAAAGTAGTGTAGCGGGAGGCTATAATTACAATGAGCAGTTCTTC.

V gene TRBV15 combines with J gene TRBJ2-6, with 11 bases matching TRBD2. CDR1 is LNHNV, CDR2 YYDKDF, per germline (reference sequence). V shed 4 bases, J shed 1 base, and the junction held 9 bases outside the gene matches. The CDR3 has 19 residues. The CDR3 spells CATSTDLAGGLSGANVLTF. The CDR3 DNA follows: TGTGCCACCAGCACCGATCTAGCGGGAGGCTTATCTGGGGCCAACGTCCTGACTTTC.

On this clone itself: The junction and the germline gene differ at one end; a read error may be behind it. The V gene is TRBV2, the J gene TRBJ1-1; unclear D gene. This CDR3 is built from 12 residues. The germline gives CDR1 SNHLY, CDR2 FYNNEI. CDR3 sequence: CASNPGAQRRSF. DNA for the CDR3: TGTGCCAGCAATCCGGGAGCTCAGCGGCGATCCTTT.

V usage is TRBV6-4 and J usage is TRBJ2-1; 14 bases are a match to TRBD2. The CDR3 is 15 amino acids. CDR1 is MRHNA and CDR2 is SNTAGT in the germline V gene. V was clipped by 4 bases and J by 6 bases; unmatched bases: 2. CDR3 region: CASSAGTSGSNEQFF. CDR3 bases: TGTGCCAGCAGTGCCGGGACTAGCGGGAGCAATGAGCAGTTCTTC.

The chain couples TRBV5-6 to TRBJ2-1, with unresolved D. CDR3 length: 11 residues. Per germline, CDR1 SGHDT and CDR2 YYEEEE. V was cut by 0 bases and J by 9 bases, with 4 bases left in between. The CDR3 sequence: CASSLAGEQFF. The CDR3 bases are TGTGCCAGCAGCTTGGCGGGTGAGCAGTTCTTC.

This chain joins TRBV19 and TRBJ1-2; 8 nucleotides match TRBD1. V was pared by 3 bases and J by 13 bases, with 13 bases of the junction left unmatched. This CDR3 is 14 amino acids long. The germline V gene encodes CDR1 LNHDA and CDR2 SQIVND (reference sequence). As DNA, the CDR3 is TGTGCCAGTAGTATGGAACAGGGGGTTAAAAACGCCACCTTC. Its protein product is CASSMEQGVKNATF. The whole variable domain, filled in from reference TRBV19 and TRBJ1-2, reads DGGITQSPKYLFRKEGQNVTLSCEQNLNHDAMYWYRQDPGQGLRLIYYSQIVNDFQKGDIAEGYSVSREKKESFPLTVTSAQKNPTAFYLCASSMEQGVKNATFGSGTRLTVV.

The rearrangement uses TRBV29-1 and TRBJ1-2; 7 bases are shared with TRBD1. The CDR3 is made up of 15 amino acids. Trimming cost V 4 bases and J 4 bases; bases outside gene matches: 12. Looked up from germline, CDR1 is SQVTM and CDR2 is ANQGSEA. CDR3: CSVGGTGATFYGYTF. CDR3 sequence (DNA): TGCAGCGTTGGAGGAACAGGGGCAACATTCTATGGCTACACCTTC. The full variable domain, with the rest looked up from reference TRBV29-1 and TRBJ1-2, is SAVISQKPSRDICQRGTSLTIQCQVDSQVTMMFWYRQQPGQSLTLIATANQGSEATYESGFVIDKFPISRPNLTFSTLTVSNMSPEDSSIYLCSVGGTGATFYGYTFGSGTRLTVV.

This chain connects TRBV5-8 to TRBJ1-5, with 7 bases aligning to TRBD1. CDR1 SGHTS and CDR2 YDEGEE come from the germline V gene. V lost 4 bases to trimming and J lost 0 bases; unmatched junction nucleotides: 16. CDR3 length: 19 residues. CDR3 coding DNA: TGTGCCAGCAGCCCTTACCGGGACAGTACTCCCTATAGCAATCAGCCCCAGCATTTT. Its protein is CASSPYRDSTPYSNQPQHF.

This chain links TRBV9 with TRBJ2-1; 12 nucleotides line up with TRBD2. The CDR3 runs 18 residues. The V segment lost 0 bases and the J segment 7 bases; nucleotides outside the gene matches: 11. CDR1 and CDR2 from the germline V gene are SGDLS and YYNGEE. The CDR3 coding sequence is TGTGCCAGCAGCGTAGGTTTAACTAGCGGGGGGAAAGCGAATGAGCAGTTCTTC. This codes for CASSVGLTSGGKANEQFF.

V gene TRBV20-1 combines with J gene TRBJ1-1, with D uncertain. CDR1 and CDR2 (germline): DFQATT, SNEGSKA (reference sequence). The CDR3 consists of 10 residues. V was clipped by 1 base and J by 11 bases, with 8 bases between them. DNA of the CDR3: TGCAGTGCTAGAGGAGAGATTGCTTTCTTT. It yields the protein CSARGEIAFF.

The CDR3 sequence is CASTLGVVDYGYTF. In nucleotides, the CDR3 is TGTGCCAGTACCCTAGGAGTGGTGGACTATGGCTACACCTTC. The chain employs TRBV19 and TRBJ1-2; no clear D gene. From germline, CDR1 is LNHDA and CDR2 SQIVND (reference sequence). Trimming cost V 7 bases and J 3 bases, with 15 bases left between them. The CDR3 has 14 residues.

This chain links TRBV9 with TRBJ2-2, with D possibly being TRBD2 (5 bases). Germline V gene sequence: CDR1 SGDLS, CDR2 YYNGEE. The CDR3 loop spans 16 amino acids. V lost 2 bases to trimming and J lost 3 bases, with 14 bases between them. The CDR3 sequence: CASSVRGNLDTGELFF. In nucleotides, the CDR3 is TGTGCCAGCAGCGTGCGAGGGAACCTGGACACCGGGGAGCTGTTTTTT.